These T cell receptor beta chains were read from a single sample in a study of cytomegalovirus exposure and HLA in healthy donors. The assay was immunoSEQ multiplex PCR, and TCRdb's table has in-frame clones only and misses some. The profile shows some 150,000 clones, 80% of them singletons. The sample was PBMCs. Every receptor here comes from a man aged 25-45 years in good health and CMV-seronegative. The CDR3 runs from the conserved cysteine through the conserved F or W. D genes are given only for firm matches. A row's size may be missing; if present it is once, few, many or a size class.

clone size: .; D gene: TRBD1; V gene: TRBV10-3; J gene: TRBJ1-6; CDR3 DNA: TGTGCCATAAACAGGGGAGGTAATTCACCCCTCCACTTT; CDR3 protein: CAINRGGNSPLHF
clone size: .; D gene: .; V gene: TRBV18; J gene: TRBJ1-1; CDR3 DNA: TGTGCCAGCTCACCAAGCGGGAACACTGAAGCTTTCTTT; CDR3 protein: CASSPSGNTEAFF
clone size: .; D gene: TRBD2; V gene: TRBV6-5; J gene: TRBJ2-7; CDR3 DNA: TGTGCCAGCAGGAGGACTAGCTCTTCCTACGAGCAGTACTTC; CDR3 protein: CASRRTSSSYEQYF
clone size: .; D gene: TRBD1; V gene: TRBV10-2; J gene: TRBJ2-7; CDR3 DNA: TGCGCCAGCGGATCTGACAGGGGTTACGAGCAGTACTTC; CDR3 protein: CASGSDRGYEQYF
clone size: .; D gene: .; V gene: TRBV28; J gene: TRBJ1-1; CDR3 DNA: TGTGCCAGCAGTAGTCCCGGCACTGAAGCTTTCTTT; CDR3 protein: CASSSPGTEAFF
clone size: .; D gene: .; V gene: TRBV5-1; J gene: TRBJ1-4; CDR3 DNA: TGCGCCAGCAGCCCGGTAGGAGGGGTTTATGAAAAACTGTTTTTT; CDR3 protein: CASSPVGGVYEKLFF
clone size: .; D gene: .; V gene: TRBV21-1; J gene: TRBJ2-2; CDR3 DNA: TGTGCCAGCGGACACAGGGTCGGCGGGGAGCTGTTTTTT; CDR3 protein: CASGHRVGGELFF
clone size: .; D gene: .; V gene: TRBV6-4; J gene: TRBJ1-1; CDR3 DNA: TGTGCCAGCAGTGCTGTTTGGGGCGCTGAAGCTTTCTTT; CDR3 protein: CASSAVWGAEAFF
clone size: .; D gene: .; V gene: TRBV7-8; J gene: TRBJ2-7; CDR3 DNA: TGTGCCAGCAGCTTAGCGAGCGGCCGATTCTCCTACGAGCAGTACTTC; CDR3 protein: CASSLASGRFSYEQYF
clone size: .; D gene: .; V gene: TRBV28; J gene: TRBJ1-1; CDR3 DNA: TGTGCCAGCAGTTCCCCGGGGGGGGGTGAAGCTTTCTTT; CDR3 protein: CASSSPGGGEAFF
clone size: .; D gene: .; V gene: TRBV11-1; J gene: TRBJ1-2; CDR3 DNA: TGTGCCAGCAGCCCCGGACTCGACTATGGCTACACCTTC; CDR3 protein: CASSPGLDYGYTF
clone size: .; D gene: TRBD1; V gene: TRBV6-4; J gene: TRBJ1-6; CDR3 DNA: TGTGCCAGCAGTGACTCCGACAGGGCTGGTTCACCCCTCCACTTT; CDR3 protein: CASSDSDRAGSPLHF
clone size: .; D gene: .; V gene: TRBV28; J gene: TRBJ1-1; CDR3 DNA: TGTGCCAGCAGTTTAAGTCCGGACACTGAAGCTTTCTTT; CDR3 protein: CASSLSPDTEAFF
clone size: once; D gene: .; V gene: TRBV19; J gene: TRBJ2-7; CDR3 DNA: TGTGCCAGTAGTAGGCGTGGCAGGGAGCAGTACTTC; CDR3 protein: CASSRRGREQYF
clone size: .; D gene: .; V gene: TRBV6-5; J gene: TRBJ2-3; CDR3 DNA: TGTGCCAGCAGCCGCGGGGGCGGCACAGATACGCAGTATTTT; CDR3 protein: CASSRGGGTDTQYF
clone size: .; D gene: .; V gene: TRBV5-1; J gene: TRBJ2-1; CDR3 DNA: TGCGCCAGCAGCTCGGGACTGCAATACAATGAGCAGTTCTTC; CDR3 protein: CASSSGLQYNEQFF
clone size: .; D gene: .; V gene: TRBV28; J gene: TRBJ1-1; CDR3 DNA: TGTGCCAGCAGTTCCCCCAGGGAACTGGGGCCTGAAGCTTTCTTT; CDR3 protein: CASSSPRELGPEAFF
clone size: once; D gene: TRBD1; V gene: TRBV2; J gene: TRBJ1-4; CDR3 DNA: TGTGCCAGCAGCCAACCACAGGACAGGGCTACCGCAACTAATGAAAAACTGTTTTTT; CDR3 protein: CASSQPQDRATATNEKLFF
clone size: .; D gene: .; V gene: TRBV7-9; J gene: TRBJ2-7; CDR3 DNA: TGTGCCAGCAGCTTAGGTCCAGAGCAGTACTTC; CDR3 protein: CASSLGPEQYF
clone size: .; D gene: TRBD1; V gene: TRBV10-3; J gene: TRBJ1-2; CDR3 DNA: TGTGCCATCAGTGACCTTAAAGGGACAGTGGATGGCTACACCTTC; CDR3 protein: CAISDLKGTVDGYTF
clone size: once; D gene: TRBD1; V gene: TRBV9; J gene: TRBJ1-2; CDR3 DNA: TGTGCCAGCAGCACGGACAGGGCCTTCTATGGCTACACCTTC; CDR3 protein: CASSTDRAFYGYTF
clone size: .; D gene: .; V gene: TRBV6-6; J gene: TRBJ2-7; CDR3 DNA: TGTGCCAGCAGGGGCCAGTCCACCTACGAGCAGTACTTC; CDR3 protein: CASRGQSTYEQYF
clone size: .; D gene: .; V gene: TRBV25-1; J gene: TRBJ2-7; CDR3 DNA: TGTGCCAGCAGTGAATCCAGACGGCTAGGCAACGAGCAGTACTTC; CDR3 protein: CASSESRRLGNEQYF
clone size: .; D gene: .; V gene: TRBV19; J gene: TRBJ2-7; CDR3 DNA: TGTGCCAGTAGTATAGGTGGCGGGGAGCAGTACTTC; CDR3 protein: CASSIGGGEQYF
clone size: .; D gene: .; V gene: TRBV11-3; J gene: TRBJ2-7; CDR3 DNA: TGTGCCAGCAGCGGATCAGGGAACTCCTACGAGCAGTACTTC; CDR3 protein: CASSGSGNSYEQYF
clone size: .; D gene: .; V gene: TRBV11-3; J gene: TRBJ2-7; CDR3 DNA: TGTGCCAGCAGCTGGTCGACAGGCTCTTCCGCCTACGAGCAGTACTTC; CDR3 protein: CASSWSTGSSAYEQYF
clone size: .; D gene: .; V gene: TRBV7-8; J gene: TRBJ2-2; CDR3 DNA: TGTGCCAGCAGCCCGGGCGCGCGGGGCGGGGAGCTGTTTTTT; CDR3 protein: CASSPGARGGELFF
clone size: .; D gene: TRBD2; V gene: TRBV7-2; J gene: TRBJ2-3; CDR3 DNA: TGTGCCAGCAGAGTAGCGGGGCCTAGCACAGATACGCAGTATTTT; CDR3 protein: CASRVAGPSTDTQYF
clone size: .; D gene: .; V gene: TRBV5-1; J gene: TRBJ1-1; CDR3 DNA: TGCGCCAGCAGCCTGGACATCAAGGGGGTTGAAGCTTTCTTT; CDR3 protein: CASSLDIKGVEAFF
clone size: .; D gene: .; V gene: TRBV4-2; J gene: TRBJ1-1; CDR3 DNA: TGTGCCAGCAGCCCGAAATCGGCGGGCCTCCAAGCTTTCTTT; CDR3 protein: CASSPKSAGLQAFF
clone size: few; D gene: .; V gene: TRBV5-5; J gene: TRBJ2-7; CDR3 DNA: TGTGCCAGCAGCCTATCCTCTTTCTACGAGCAGTACTTC; CDR3 protein: CASSLSSFYEQYF
clone size: .; D gene: TRBD1; V gene: TRBV7-9; J gene: TRBJ1-1; CDR3 DNA: TGTGCCAGCAGCTTAGCGACAGGGGGCCTCACTGAAGCTTTCTTT; CDR3 protein: CASSLATGGLTEAFF
clone size: .; D gene: TRBD1; V gene: TRBV27; J gene: TRBJ2-1; CDR3 DNA: TGTGCCAGCAGTTCCTCGACAGGGGTGGGGTACAATGAGCAGTTCTTC; CDR3 protein: CASSSSTGVGYNEQFF
clone size: .; D gene: TRBD1; V gene: TRBV14; J gene: TRBJ1-1; CDR3 DNA: TGTGCCAGCAGTCTTAAGATGACAGGAGGGGGCATTGAAGCTTTCTTT; CDR3 protein: CASSLKMTGGGIEAFF
clone size: .; D gene: .; V gene: TRBV28; J gene: TRBJ2-1; CDR3 DNA: TGTGCCAGCAGTTTAACTAGCTATCGGAATGAGCAGTTCTTC; CDR3 protein: CASSLTSYRNEQFF
clone size: .; D gene: .; V gene: TRBV30; J gene: TRBJ1-2; CDR3 DNA: TGTGCCTGGAGTGTAAGAGGGACTAGCTATGGCTACACCTTC; CDR3 protein: CAWSVRGTSYGYTF
clone size: .; D gene: TRBD1; V gene: TRBV9; J gene: TRBJ1-2; CDR3 DNA: TGTGCCAGCAGCGTAGCAGGGGGTGGCTACACCTTC; CDR3 protein: CASSVAGGGYTF